The 21 T cell receptor beta chains reported below all come from one sample, sequenced in a study of spatial heterogeneity in lung cancer. Findings and caveats of the study: Intratumoral expanded alpha and beta TCR counts were found to track tumor mutation counts.

One entry per CDR3 protein results from TCRdb running MiXCR on the 5' RACE reads. Of over 8,500 distinct CDR3 sequences listed, roughly an eighth are singletons. These receptors' targets are unknown. Time point defined: sample taken at primary tumor resection. The source was lung tumor tissue, collected at surgery. The receptor source for this set is a male donor with early-stage non-small cell lung cancer.

This clonotype was recorded at least ten times. This beta chain is a stray read from a library made for alpha chains; its abundance is not meaningful. The rearrangement uses TRBV28 and TRBJ2-3; 13 bases align to TRBD2. V was clipped by 5 bases and J by 4 bases; unmatched bases: 3. CDR3 length: 15 residues. Germline V gene data show CDR1 as MDHEN and CDR2 as SYDVKM. CDR3: CASSRLAGGADTQYF. DNA for the CDR3: TGTGCCAGCAGTCGACTAGCGGGAGGTGCAGATACGCAGTATTTT.

Remarks on this clonotype: As an off-target read in a library built for alpha chains, this beta chain has a frequency of little significance. The gene calls are TRBV12-3 or TRBV12-4 and TRBJ1-4; TRBD1 is a possible D gene (6 bases). V lost 7 bases to trimming and J lost 2 bases, with 17 bases between them. The CDR3 loop spans 16 amino acids. CDR3 loop: CASTRDMSATNEKLFF. The CDR3 DNA is TGTGCCAGCACCCGGGACATGTCTGCCACTAATGAAAAACTGTTTTTT.

With respect to this clonotype: This beta chain lies outside the target of a library built for alpha chains; its clone size means little. V usage is TRBV7-9 and J usage is TRBJ2-5; D remains unclear. The germline V gene has CDR1 SEHNR and CDR2 FQNEAQ (reference sequence). Deletions cut 4 bases from V and 10 bases from J, with 13 bases between. The CDR3 totals 12 residues. CDR3 bases: TGTGCCAGCAGCTCCTCGAATTTTGGCCAGTACTTC. This codes for CASSSSNFGQYF.

This clonotype was counted many times. This beta chain is an unintended read in a library built for alpha chains; its size means little. V is TRBV2 and J is TRBJ1-1; D not certain. This CDR3 has 15 residues. Germline CDR1 and CDR2: SNHLY and FYNNEI. V lost 6 bases and J lost 5, with 19 bases in between. For the CDR3, the DNA is TGTGCCAGCAGGGCCTTGGCTGGAGGAGGGACTGAAGCTTTCTTT. It translates to CASRALAGGGTEAFF.

By share, this clonotype ranks as medium-sized. This beta chain lies outside the target of a library built for alpha chains; its clone size means little. The chain recombines TRBV29-1 with TRBJ1-5; maybe TRBD1 (6 bases). The CDR3 spans 16 residues. Germline lookup yields CDR1 SQVTM and CDR2 ANQGSEA. V lost 7 bases, J lost 2 bases, and 21 bases lay in between. This CDR3 reads CSANVAGAGGNQPQHF. Here the CDR3 DNA reads TGCAGCGCCAACGTTGCGGGGGCAGGGGGCAATCAGCCCCAGCATTTT.

Ten or more counts support this clonotype. This beta chain is a stray sequence in a library constructed for alpha chains; its clone size is not meaningful. The V call is TRBV20-1, the J call TRBJ2-5, with 14 bases identical to TRBD2. In germline, CDR1 is DFQATT, CDR2 SNEGSKA (reference sequence). With 6 bases clipped from V and 4 bases from J, the junction kept 7 bases outside the gene matches. The CDR3 is made up of 15 amino acids. The CDR3 nucleotides are TGCAGTGCCGGGACTAGCGGGAGAAGTAGAGAGACCCAGTACTTC. As protein: CSAGTSGRSRETQYF.

This clonotype was observed many times. Found in a library prepared for alpha chains, this beta chain is an off-target read, and its abundance has little meaning. The chain employs TRBV20-1 and TRBJ1-1, with D perhaps matching TRBD1 (5 bases). Germline V gene lookup returns CDR1 DFQATT and CDR2 SNEGSKA (reference sequence). Trimming removed 3 bases from V and 6 bases from J, with 5 bases in between. The length of the CDR3 is 10 residues. Here the CDR3 reads CSARGAEAFF. DNA of the CDR3: TGCAGTGCTAGGGGGGCTGAAGCTTTCTTT.

In its sample, this clonotype was seen many times. This beta chain turned up in a library designed for alpha chains; as an off-target read, its abundance says little. The chain employs TRBV12-3 or TRBV12-4 and TRBJ1-2; 8 bases map to TRBD1. V lost 9 bases to trimming and J lost 7 bases; unmatched junction nucleotides: 16. There are 15 residues in the CDR3. The CDR3 nucleotides read TGTGCCAGTGCCGGCCCGGGACAGGCTGTCCCTGGCTACACCTTC. This codes for CASAGPGQAVPGYTF.

This clonotype showed up many times. A library made for alpha chains picked up this beta chain off target, so its size means little. This chain joins TRBV20-1 and TRBJ2-5; D remains unclear. The ends were cut back, 3 bases at V and 1 base at J, with 6 bases in the middle. Germline CDR1 is DFQATT and CDR2 is SNEGSKA (reference sequence). This CDR3 comprises 12 residues. The CDR3, as DNA: TGCAGTGCTAGCCGGGTCCAAGAGACCCAGTACTTC. Amino acids: CSASRVQETQYF.

At least ten counts were recorded for this clonotype. This beta chain is an off-target read within a library intended for alpha chains, so its frequency means little. V gene TRBV5-1 combines with J gene TRBJ2-3, with D uncertain. The CDR3 length is 14 residues. Looked up from germline, CDR1 is SGHRS and CDR2 is YFSETQ. The V and J ends lost 5 bases and 6 bases respectively, with 16 bases between them. The CDR3 bases are TGCGCCAGCAGTTCGGCGGACCCGTGGGATACGCAGTATTTT. Translating it yields CASSSADPWDTQYF.

For this clonotype: This beta chain is an off-target read within a library intended for alpha chains, so its frequency means little. The chain employs TRBV20-1 and TRBJ1-1; D not certain. The CDR3 has 14 residues. Trimming removed 0 bases from V and 8 bases from J, with 16 bases in between. The V gene's germline CDR1 is DFQATT and CDR2 SNEGSKA (reference sequence). The CDR3 sequence is CSARDRGAKLEAFF. The CDR3 region has the DNA TGCAGTGCTAGAGATCGAGGTGCCAAACTGGAAGCTTTCTTT.

This clonotype appeared many times. For a library built for alpha chains, this beta chain is a stray read; little rests on its size. CDR3 sequence reads: CASSLKAMNTEAFF. The CDR3, as DNA: TGTGCCAGCAGCTTAAAGGCAATGAACACTGAAGCTTTCTTT. This chain uses TRBV7-3 with TRBJ1-1; D remains unclear. V was shortened by 1 base and J by 0 bases, with 6 bases between the two germline ends. There are 14 residues in the CDR3. Germline CDR1 is SGHTA and CDR2 is FQGTGA. The full variable domain, rest sourced from reference TRBV7-3 and TRBJ1-1, is GAGVSQTPSNKVTEKGKYVELRCDPISGHTALYWYRQSLGQGPEFLIYFQGTGAADDSGLPNDRFFAVRPEGSVSTLKIQRTERGDSAVYLCASSLKAMNTEAFFGQGTRLTVV.

This clonotype is classed as medium-sized. This beta chain is a stray read from a library made for alpha chains; its abundance is not meaningful. The chain has TRBV18 and TRBJ1-2; D unresolved. The V end was cut by 4 bases, the J end by 6 bases, with 12 bases between. Germline V gene sequence: CDR1 KGHSH, CDR2 LQKENI. The CDR3 totals 13 residues. The CDR3 is CASSRNSLNGYTF. For the CDR3, the DNA is TGTGCCAGCTCACGAAACAGCCTGAATGGCTACACCTTC.

This clonotype has a count of ten or more. Little can be read into the size of this beta chain, an off-target read in a library designed for alpha chains. The V gene is TRBV6-1, the J gene TRBJ1-1, with 8 positions matching TRBD1. This CDR3 comprises 13 residues. Looked up from germline, CDR1 is MNHNS and CDR2 is SASEGT. Unmatched junction bases numbered 4, after V lost 5 bases and J lost 5 bases. This chain's CDR3 is CASSRTGFTEAFF. CDR3 in DNA: TGTGCCAGCAGTAGGACAGGGTTTACTGAAGCTTTCTTT.

The table lists this clonotype with many counts. Little can be read into the size of this beta chain, an off-target read in a library designed for alpha chains. This chain uses TRBV29-1 with TRBJ1-1; D is perhaps TRBD1 (6 bases). V lost 1 base, J lost 1 base, and 13 bases lay in between. In germline, CDR1 is SQVTM, CDR2 ANQGSEA. This CDR3 comprises 15 residues. The CDR3 bases are TGCAGCGTTGAAGCGAGGACAGTCAAGAACACTGAAGCTTTCTTT. This codes for CSVEARTVKNTEAFF.

This clonotype was counted ten times or more. This beta chain was picked up by a library intended for alpha chains and is off target, so its count carries little meaning. This sequence joins TRBV7-9 and TRBJ1-2, with 10 positions matching TRBD1. With V trimmed by 1 base and J by 4 bases, 9 bases remained unmatched. Germline V gene sequence: CDR1 SEHNR, CDR2 FQNEAQ (reference sequence). The CDR3 is 17 amino acids. In DNA, the CDR3 is TGTGCCAGCAGCTTAGTCGGCGGAGGACAGGGGGTCTATGGCTACACCTTC. This translates into CASSLVGGGQGVYGYTF.

Many counts were recorded for this clonotype. The library was prepared for alpha chains; this beta chain is a stray read, so its frequency means little. The chain recombines TRBV3-1 with TRBJ2-6; a weak D match, TRBD1 (6 bases). The CDR3 has 17 amino acids. Germline assignment: CDR1 LGHDT and CDR2 YNNKEL (reference sequence). With 4 bases removed from V and 1 base from J, the gap between germline ends came to 14 bases. CDR3: CASSRGTIESGANVLTF. In DNA form, the CDR3 reads TGTGCCAGCAGCCGAGGGACAATTGAATCTGGGGCCAACGTCCTGACTTTC.

There are many counts of this clonotype. As an off-target read in a library built for alpha chains, this beta chain has a frequency of little significance. V is TRBV19 and J is TRBJ1-5; D is possibly TRBD1 (6 bases). The V gene's germline CDR1 is LNHDA and CDR2 SQIVND (reference sequence). The CDR3 loop spans 14 amino acids. V was cut by 5 bases and J by 3 bases, with 11 bases left in between. The CDR3 sequence: CASSAQGNNQPQHF. In nucleotides, the CDR3 is TGTGCCAGTAGTGCACAGGGTAACAATCAGCCCCAGCATTTT.

Of note for this clonotype: In a library made to pick up alpha chains, this beta chain is a stray read with a size that means little. The V and J genes are TRBV7-2 and TRBJ1-2; D not certain. The CDR3 is 13 residues long. CDR1 SGHTA and CDR2 FQGNSA come from the germline V gene. Trimming left V 4 bases short and J 4 bases short, with 10 bases between. CDR3 bases: TGTGCCAGCAGCTGGGCCATCACCTATGGCTACACCTTC. Translating gives CASSWAITYGYTF.

This clonotype was detected ten times or more. This beta chain came through as a stray read in a library set up for alpha chains, and its size says little. The chain couples TRBV7-2 to TRBJ2-7; TRBD2 agrees at 9 bases. V gave up 3 bases and J gave up 4 bases; unmatched junction bases: 4. There are 14 residues in the CDR3. In germline, CDR1 is SGHTA, CDR2 FQGNSA. In nucleotides, the CDR3 is TGTGCCAGCAGCTTGGGACTAGCTGTATACGAGCAGTACTTC. Residues: CASSLGLAVYEQYF.

There are many counts of this clonotype. This beta chain came through as a stray read in a library set up for alpha chains, and its size says little. V usage is TRBV24-1 and J usage is TRBJ1-2; maybe TRBD1 (5 bases). V lost 4 bases and J lost 4, with 12 bases in between. The CDR3 contains 14 residues. The germline gives CDR1 KGHDR, CDR2 SFDVKD. The CDR3 protein is CATSDLRQTYGYTF. The CDR3 region has the DNA TGTGCCACCAGTGACCTTCGACAGACCTATGGCTACACCTTC.